The 9 T cell receptor beta chains below come from one sample, sequenced in a study of shared clonotypes between healthy human individuals. The table came from immunoSEQ multiplex PCR; TCRdb's copy has only in-frame clones and leaves some out. The data contain around 1.1 million clones, more than 75% of them singletons. The specimen was memory CD4+ T cells from PBMCs. Specified subset: CD45RA-negative fraction. These receptors originate from a man between 18 and 29 years old in good health. Some clones in this sample may be carry-over from other donors' samples.

The chain has TRBV28 and TRBJ2-7; 7 nucleotides agree with TRBD1. J was trimmed by 0 bases and V by 5 bases; bases with no gene match: 7. The CDR3 runs to 15 residues. Per the germline V gene, CDR1 is MDHEN and CDR2 is SYDVKM. The CDR3: CASSRLGTDSYEQYF. For the CDR3, the DNA is TGTGCCAGCAGTCGACTCGGGACAGACTCCTACGAGCAGTACTTC.

This chain joins TRBV23-1 and TRBJ1-5; D is undetermined. TRBV23-1 is filed as an ORF, its function uncertain. The length of the CDR3 is 12 residues. The ends were cut back, 10 bases at V and 5 bases at J, with 12 bases in the middle. The CDR3 loop reads CANPWAYQPQHF. CDR3 sequence (DNA): TGCGCCAACCCGTGGGCGTATCAGCCCCAGCATTTT.

V gene TRBV5-4 combines with J gene TRBJ2-1; a possible D gene is TRBD1 (6 bases). The CDR3 is 14 amino acids. V dropped 2 bases and J dropped 8 bases, with 14 bases sitting between them. CDR1 SGHNT and CDR2 YYREEE come from the germline V gene (reference sequence). The CDR3 spells CASSFLGAGDEQFF. CDR3 coding DNA: TGTGCCAGCAGCTTCTTGGGGGCTGGGGATGAGCAGTTCTTC.

Regarding this clone: A much more abundant neighbour one base away suggests this may be a read error. The gene calls are TRBV14 and TRBJ1-4; 7 bases map to TRBD1. This CDR3 is built from 15 residues. Looked up from germline, CDR1 is SGHDN and CDR2 is FVKESK. The chain's CDR3 is CASSLSGGVSEKLSF. In DNA, the CDR3 is TGTGCCAGCAGCCTCTCAGGGGGAGTCAGTGAAAAACTGTCTTTT.

The chain couples TRBV4-1 to TRBJ2-7; 14 bases are a match to TRBD2. The CDR3 runs 16 residues. Germline V lookup: CDR1 MGHRA, CDR2 YSYEKL. Germline trimming cut 1 base from V and 4 bases from J; bases unmatched to any gene: 3. The CDR3: CASSQVRTSGGYEQYF. The CDR3 DNA reads as TGCGCCAGCAGCCAAGTCCGGACTAGCGGGGGGTACGAGCAGTACTTC.

The gene calls are TRBV7-8 and TRBJ1-1, with unresolved D. Trimming took 1 base from V and 0 from J, leaving 6 bases between them. The length of the CDR3 is 14 residues. Per the germline V gene, CDR1 is SGHVS and CDR2 is FQNEAQ. The CDR3 region is CASSLVSLNTEAFF. CDR3 sequence (DNA): TGTGCCAGCAGCTTAGTGTCATTGAACACTGAAGCTTTCTTT.

V gene TRBV7-2 combines with J gene TRBJ2-1; D gene ambiguous. This CDR3 is built from 13 residues. Germline loops: CDR1 SGHTA, CDR2 FQGNSA. V was clipped by 5 bases and J by 5 bases, with 10 bases between them. The CDR3 protein is CASSAYTNNEQFF. The CDR3 DNA reads TGTGCCAGCAGCGCGTACACCAACAATGAGCAGTTCTTC.

The chain links TRBV6-1 to TRBJ1-1; weak D call: TRBD1 (6 bases). V lost 6 bases and J lost 5, with 16 bases in between. Germline V CDR1 and CDR2: MNHNS, SASEGT. This CDR3 has 14 amino acids. This chain's CDR3 is CASSPVSGETEAFF. For the CDR3, the DNA is TGTGCCAGCAGCCCAGTTTCAGGGGAGACTGAAGCTTTCTTT.

Only one count was recorded for this clone. The V call is TRBV5-1, the J call TRBJ2-1; TRBD2 agrees at 10 bases. The germline CDR1 and CDR2 sequences are SGHRS and YFSETQ. Trimming took 4 bases from V and 7 from J; bases not matched to a gene: 8. The CDR3 is made up of 15 amino acids. The CDR3 spells CASSNAGTSANEQFF. In DNA, the CDR3 is TGCGCCAGCAGCAACGCCGGGACTAGCGCAAATGAGCAGTTCTTC.